This TCR beta chain was sequenced for a study of CD8+CD57+ T cells in acquired aplastic anemia. Across the study: On average, healthy donors gave approximately 9.9 million reads for CD4+ cells.

Genomic DNA templated the TCR beta VDJ and CDR3 profiling. From the reads, TCRdb called clonotypes with MiXCR, one entry per CDR3 protein. Of hundreds of thousands of distinct CDR3 sequences in the sample, 65% to 80% were seen once. This clonotype came up a few times. The germline V gene encodes CDR1 LNHDA and CDR2 SQIVND (reference sequence). This CDR3 has 16 residues. V lost 5 bases, J lost 0 bases, and 13 bases lay in between. The sequence was obtained from a human donor in good health, serving as a control. What was sequenced was sorted CD4+, CD8+, or CD8+CD57+ T cells (not recorded which) from PBMCs. The gene calls are TRBV19 and TRBJ2-2, with D perhaps TRBD1 (6 bases). The CDR3: CASSPTGSSNTGELFF. The CDR3 coding sequence is TGTGCCAGTAGTCCAACAGGGAGTTCGAACACCGGGGAGCTGTTTTTT.